The rows below give T cell receptor beta chains drawn from one sample of a study of blood T cell repertoires in COVID-19. Produced via immunoSEQ multiplex PCR; TCRdb's table is partial and in-frame only. The sample gives around 200,000 clones, around nine tenths of which show up once; roughly 6.2% is in the top ten. The sample was peripheral blood. The receptors derive from a man aged 55-75 years who had recovered from COVID-19. Each CDR3 is given with its conserved first and last residue. The D gene is left open where the match is weak. The listing skips clone size in some rows; elsewhere it reads once, few, many or a size class.

TRBJ2-7 . TRBV11-2 TRBD1 CASSLAGQGSYEQYF TGTGCCAGCAGCTTAGCAGGACAGGGCTCCTACGAGCAGTACTTC
TRBJ2-2 . TRBV19 . CASQAVGRGTGELFF TGTGCCAGCCAAGCGGTAGGTCGCGGCACCGGGGAGCTGTTTTTT
TRBJ1-5 . TRBV6-2/TRBV6-3 TRBD1 CASSSDWQGARQPQHF TGTGCCAGCAGTTCTGATTGGCAGGGGGCTAGACAGCCCCAGCATTTT
TRBJ2-5 few TRBV9 . CASSRGLEGTRGETQYF TGTGCCAGCAGCCGGGGGTTAGAGGGCACCCGAGGGGAGACCCAGTACTTC
TRBJ2-7 . TRBV3-1/TRBV3-2 . CASSPTRAGYEQYF TGTGCCAGCAGCCCTACTAGGGCAGGCTACGAGCAGTACTTC
TRBJ2-3 . TRBV18 TRBD1 CASSPLDRAGTDTQYF TGTGCCAGCTCACCACTAGACAGGGCTGGTACAGATACGCAGTATTTT
TRBJ1-4 . TRBV7-2 . CASSNGGAGNEKLFF TGTGCCAGCAGTAACGGTGGGGCCGGGAATGAAAAACTGTTTTTT
TRBJ1-2 many TRBV2 . CASSEAADGYTF TGTGCCAGCAGTGAAGCGGCGGATGGCTACACCTTC
TRBJ1-6 . TRBV10-3 . CAISSNRDGSYNSPLHF TGTGCCATCAGTTCGAACAGGGACGGCTCCTATAATTCACCCCTCCACTTT
TRBJ1-3 . TRBV6-5 . CASSYSNGAGNTIYF TGTGCCAGCAGTTACTCGAACGGGGCTGGAAACACCATATATTTT
TRBJ1-4 . TRBV19 TRBD1 CASSIGQEGISKLFF TGTGCCAGTAGTATTGGACAGGAGGGGATATCAAAACTGTTTTTT
TRBJ1-3 once TRBV7-9 . CASTPRSSGNTIYF TGTGCCAGCACACCCCGGAGCTCTGGAAACACCATATATTTT